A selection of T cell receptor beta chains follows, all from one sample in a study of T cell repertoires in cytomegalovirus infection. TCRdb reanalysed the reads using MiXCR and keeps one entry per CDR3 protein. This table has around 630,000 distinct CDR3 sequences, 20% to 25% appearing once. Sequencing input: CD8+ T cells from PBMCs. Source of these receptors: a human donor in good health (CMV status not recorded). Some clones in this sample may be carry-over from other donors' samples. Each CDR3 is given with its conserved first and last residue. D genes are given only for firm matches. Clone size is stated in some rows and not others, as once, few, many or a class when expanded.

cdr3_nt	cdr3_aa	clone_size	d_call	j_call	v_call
TGTGCCAGCAGCTCGGGAGGGGATTATAGCAATCAGCCCCAGCATTTT	CASSSGGDYSNQPQHF	many	NA	TRBJ1-5	TRBV7-2
TGTGCCAGCAGCGAGACAGCGTCTGCCAAAAACATTCAGTACTTC	CASSETASAKNIQYF	NA	NA	TRBJ2-4	TRBV5-5
TGTGCCAGCCTCCCTTTCGGGGTTAATCAGCCCCAGCATTTT	CASLPFGVNQPQHF	many	NA	TRBJ1-5	TRBV28
TGTGCCAGCAGCTTAGCGGCCCTAAGAGATTCGAACACTGAAGCTTTCTTT	CASSLAALRDSNTEAFF	many	NA	TRBJ1-1	TRBV7-6
TGTGCTAGTGGTTTGGACAGGGTCACGGATACGCAGTATTTT	CASGLDRVTDTQYF	many	NA	TRBJ2-3	TRBV12-5
TGTGCCAGTCGGGAGTCCTACGAGCAGTACTTC	CASRESYEQYF	few	NA	TRBJ2-7	TRBV25-1
TGTGCCAGCAGACCTCTTGGAGGGAGGGGAGACATTCAGTACTTC	CASRPLGGRGDIQYF	many	TRBD2	TRBJ2-4	TRBV12-3/TRBV12-4
TGTGCCAGCAGCTTTACCCCCTACGAGCAGTACTTC	CASSFTPYEQYF	few	NA	TRBJ2-7	TRBV7-9
TGTGCCAGCAGTGAATACTTGGGCCACGGGAACACAGATACGCAGTATTTT	CASSEYLGHGNTDTQYF	NA	NA	TRBJ2-3	TRBV25-1
TGCAGTGCTAGTCGTTCGCTGGAGGAGGAGTATGGCTACACCTTC	CSASRSLEEEYGYTF	few	NA	TRBJ1-2	TRBV20-1
TGTGCCTCGCACAGGGAGAACACCGGGGAGCTGTTTTTT	CASHRENTGELFF	NA	NA	TRBJ2-2	TRBV10-3
TGTGCCAGCAGTTTGGGGGCCTCCTACAATGAGCAGTTCTTC	CASSLGASYNEQFF	many	NA	TRBJ2-1	TRBV5-6
TGTGCCAGCAGCGGTTGGACAGGGAAAAACACTGAAGCTTTCTTT	CASSGWTGKNTEAFF	many	TRBD1	TRBJ1-1	TRBV7-9
TGTGCCAGCAGCCCTCCCGACAGGACCTTCTATGGCTACACCTTC	CASSPPDRTFYGYTF	few	NA	TRBJ1-2	TRBV7-9
TGTGCCGCCGACTACTTTTTAGACAATGAGCAGTTCTTC	CAADYFLDNEQFF	NA	NA	TRBJ2-1	TRBV10-3
TGTGCCAGCAGCCCAAGTCTCGCCAGAGCTGAAGCTTTCTTT	CASSPSLARAEAFF	few	NA	TRBJ1-1	TRBV14
TGTGCCAGCAGTGTAACAGGGGACCATAATTCACCCCTCCACTTT	CASSVTGDHNSPLHF	NA	TRBD1	TRBJ1-6	TRBV6-1
TGTGCCAGCAGCCCCCGGCGGGGGGGCTATCCGGATACGCAGTATTTT	CASSPRRGGYPDTQYF	many	TRBD2	TRBJ2-3	TRBV7-2
TGTGCCAGCAGTCCCCCAGGAGACGCTGAAGCTTTCTTT	CASSPPGDAEAFF	many	NA	TRBJ1-1	TRBV2
TGCAGTGCTAGAGATTTCGAATTTGGTACTGAAGCTTTCTTT	CSARDFEFGTEAFF	few	NA	TRBJ1-1	TRBV20-1
TGTGCCAGCAGCTTCCTACTAGCGGCCACCTTTAGCGGCACAGATACGCAGTATTTT	CASSFLLAATFSGTDTQYF	NA	TRBD2	TRBJ2-3	TRBV7-4
TGCAGTGCTAGAGATTTGACGGAAGCTTTCTTT	CSARDLTEAFF	NA	NA	TRBJ1-1	TRBV20-1
TGTGCCAGCAGCTTGGTCCCGGGAAACGATCCTGAAGCTTTCTTT	CASSLVPGNDPEAFF	NA	NA	TRBJ1-1	TRBV5-5
TGTGCCAGCAGTGAATGGGACAATGAGCAGTTCTTC	CASSEWDNEQFF	few	NA	TRBJ2-1	TRBV25-1
TGTGCCAGCAGTTTAGAAGCCGAGACAGGGAGGATTCAGCCCCAGCATTTT	CASSLEAETGRIQPQHF	few	TRBD1	TRBJ1-5	TRBV28
TGCGCCAGCAGCTTAATAGGGGGGGACTACGAGCAGTACTTC	CASSLIGGDYEQYF	few	NA	TRBJ2-7	TRBV5-1
TGTGCTAGTGGCCCAATAGTGGTCGGGGAGCTGTTTTTT	CASGPIVVGELFF	NA	NA	TRBJ2-2	TRBV12-5
TGTGCCAGCAGTAACTACGGGGGGGTCACCGGGGAGCTGTTTTTT	CASSNYGGVTGELFF	many	TRBD2	TRBJ2-2	TRBV6-5
TGTGCCAGCAGCTTAGGGGTGGCCAACGGCCTTACAAGCTATGAGCAGTTCTTC	CASSLGVANGLTSYEQFF	many	NA	TRBJ2-1	TRBV7-8
TGTGCCAGCAGCTTACTCGGGGGTAGCGATGACAAAAACATTCAGTACTTC	CASSLLGGSDDKNIQYF	few	NA	TRBJ2-4	TRBV7-9
TGTGCCAGCAGTTTATGGGCGGAGAGAAGGACTGAAGCTTTCTTT	CASSLWAERRTEAFF	NA	NA	TRBJ1-1	TRBV28
TGTGCCAGCAGTTCCAAGACAGGGAACAATCCCTCGGAGACCCAGTACTTC	CASSSKTGNNPSETQYF	NA	TRBD1	TRBJ2-5	TRBV28
TGTGCCAGCGAGCCCGGGACTAGCGGGGGGGGCGAGACCCAGTACTTC	CASEPGTSGGGETQYF	few	TRBD2	TRBJ2-5	TRBV28
TGTGCCAGCAGCTTAACAGGCAGGGTTAGTGAGCAGTTCTTC	CASSLTGRVSEQFF	NA	NA	TRBJ2-1	TRBV7-3
TGTGCCAGCAGTTTCCCCGTGGCACGGCTGGGCTACACCTTC	CASSFPVARLGYTF	NA	NA	TRBJ1-2	TRBV28
TGTGCCACCAGTGATCGACTAGCGGGGCAATACAATGAGCAGTTCTTC	CATSDRLAGQYNEQFF	NA	TRBD2	TRBJ2-1	TRBV24-1
TGTGCCAGCAGCTTACGGGGGACCGGGGGCTACACCTTC	CASSLRGTGGYTF	NA	NA	TRBJ1-2	TRBV7-6
TGTGCCAGCAGTTTAGGGGGACGGGTCCACGAGCAGTACTTC	CASSLGGRVHEQYF	many	NA	TRBJ2-7	TRBV12-3/TRBV12-4
TGTGCCAGCAGGCTAGGGGGTTTCTACACTGAAGCTTTCTTT	CASRLGGFYTEAFF	many	NA	TRBJ1-1	TRBV2
TGTGCCAGTAGTATCGCTGGGACAGGCCTCGATGGCTACACCTTC	CASSIAGTGLDGYTF	many	TRBD1	TRBJ1-2	TRBV19
TGCAGCATAGGACAGGGATACTCTAACGAGCAGTACTTC	CSIGQGYSNEQYF	once	TRBD1	TRBJ2-7	TRBV29-1
TGTGCCAGCAGCTTAGTGCCTAGCGGGGCTTACGAGCAGTACTTC	CASSLVPSGAYEQYF	many	TRBD2	TRBJ2-7	TRBV7-2